These 5 T cell receptor beta chains came from one sample sequenced in a study of monozygotic twins with inflammatory bowel disease. TCRdb reprocessed the 5' RACE reads; each CDR3 protein has one entry and no DNA is given. The sample data list 80,000 or so distinct CDR3 sequences. The sample consisted of blood. The source is a human donor with ulcerative colitis or Crohn's disease, or a healthy co-twin of an affected twin (not recorded which).

V is TRBV20-1 and J is TRBJ2-5; lacking DNA, the TRBD2 call made by TCRdb goes unchecked. The CDR3 totals 12 residues. In germline, CDR1 is DFQATT, CDR2 SNEGSKA (reference sequence). The CDR3 loop is CSARVRGETQYF.

The V call is TRBV20-1, the J call TRBJ2-7; lacking DNA, the TRBD1 call made by TCRdb goes unchecked. The CDR3 consists of 14 residues. Per the germline V gene, CDR1 is DFQATT and CDR2 is SNEGSKA (reference sequence). The CDR3 sequence is CSAETGVTTYEQYF.

The chain has TRBV20-1 and TRBJ2-1; no DNA is available, so the TRBD1 call from TCRdb remains unchecked. The CDR3 has 11 residues. Germline-derived CDR1 and CDR2 are DFQATT and SNEGSKA (reference sequence). CDR3 region: CSARAGYEQFF.

This CDR3 reads CASSLDREDNQPQHF. J is TRBJ1-5 and V is TRBV5-8; checking the TCRdb D call of TRBD1 is not possible without DNA. Germline CDR1 is SGHTS and CDR2 is YDEGEE. The length of the CDR3 is 15 residues. Full variable domain (remainder filled in from reference TRBV5-8 and TRBJ1-5): EAGVTQSPTHLIKTRGQQATLRCSPISGHTSVYWYQQALGLGLQFLLWYDEGEERNRGNFPPRFSGRQFPNYSSELNVNALELEDSALYLCASSLDREDNQPQHFGDGTRLSIL.

V gene TRBV20-1 combines with J gene TRBJ1-1; absent DNA, TCRdb's TRBD1 call cannot be checked. This CDR3 comprises 16 residues. Germline CDR1 DFQATT, CDR2 SNEGSKA (reference sequence). The CDR3 loop is CSALGTAGVMNTEAFF.